This T cell receptor beta chain derives from a study of cytomegalovirus exposure and HLA in healthy donors. Study-wide background: Out of about 179 million T cells, an earlier analysis found 117 million unique TCR beta sequences in total.

The PCR was carried out with 60 Vbeta primers and 13 Jbeta primers. Sequencing was performed with immunoSEQ multiplex PCR; in TCRdb, only in-frame clones are kept and a portion is missing. The table lists some 140,000 clones, around 79% of them singletons. Trimming took off 6 bases at V and 2 bases at J, with 19 bases between the two ends. Germline V CDR1 and CDR2: MNHEY, SMNVEV (reference sequence). The CDR3 consists of 16 residues. To note about this clone: Its target is not known.

Whole-study results and caveats: When the data were analyzed later, several of the most significant clusters appeared to be linked to common viral pathogens.

The clonotype originates from a man aged 18 to 30 in good health and CMV-seronegative. Sequenced input: PBMCs. This chain links TRBV27 with TRBJ1-2; TRBD1 might be the D (6 bases). CDR3 protein: CASRTRDTGWNYGYTF. The CDR3 DNA reads TGTGCCAGCAGAACCCGGGACACTGGATGGAACTATGGCTACACCTTC.